This TCR beta chain was captured in a study of vaccination and CD4 T cells after COVID-19. Study-wide context: Six males and four females constituted the convalescent cohort, two of whom were Hispanic.

This clonotype qualifies as medium-sized. As yet, its antigen is unknown. Treatment in this sample: roughly 10-day PBMC culture with coronavirus spike peptide pools or control peptides (ViraFEST assay). Each of days 3 and 7 saw half the medium replaced by fresh IL-2 medium. The germline V and J ends were trimmed by 5 bases and 1 base, with 14 bases remaining between them. The CDR3 loop spans 15 amino acids. Germline V gives CDR1 SEHNR, CDR2 FQNEAQ (reference sequence). The assay that was used to sequence DNA from cultured CD4+ T cells was the Oncomine TCR Beta short-read assay. TCRdb redid the calling of the PCR reads with MiXCR, one entry per CDR3 protein. The table includes over 6,500 distinct CDR3 sequences, roughly 20% detected once.

This rearrangement joins TRBV7-9 to TRBJ1-1; D is possibly TRBD1 (6 bases). Specimen: CD4+ T cells from blood, cultured in vitro, collected after SARS-CoV-2 vaccination. The source of this sequence is a human donor who had recovered from COVID-19. The CDR3 sequence is CASSATGTGNTEAFF. Here the CDR3 DNA reads TGTGCCAGCAGCGCCACAGGGACTGGGAACACTGAAGCTTTCTTT.